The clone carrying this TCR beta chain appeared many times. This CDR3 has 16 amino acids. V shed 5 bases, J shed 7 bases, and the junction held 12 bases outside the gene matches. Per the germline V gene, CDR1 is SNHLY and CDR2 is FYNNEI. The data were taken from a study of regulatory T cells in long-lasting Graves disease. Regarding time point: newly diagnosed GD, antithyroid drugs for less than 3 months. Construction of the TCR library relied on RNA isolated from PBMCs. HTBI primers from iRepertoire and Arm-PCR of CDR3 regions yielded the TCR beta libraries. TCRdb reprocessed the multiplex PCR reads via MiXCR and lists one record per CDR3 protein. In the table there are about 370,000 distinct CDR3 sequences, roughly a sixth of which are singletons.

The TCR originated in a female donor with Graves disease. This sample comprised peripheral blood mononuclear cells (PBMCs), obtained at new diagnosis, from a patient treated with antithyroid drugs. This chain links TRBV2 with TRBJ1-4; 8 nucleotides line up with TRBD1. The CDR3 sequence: CASSWTGPGEVEKLFF. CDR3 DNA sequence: TGTGCCAGCAGTTGGACAGGGCCGGGCGAGGTTGAAAAACTGTTTTTT.